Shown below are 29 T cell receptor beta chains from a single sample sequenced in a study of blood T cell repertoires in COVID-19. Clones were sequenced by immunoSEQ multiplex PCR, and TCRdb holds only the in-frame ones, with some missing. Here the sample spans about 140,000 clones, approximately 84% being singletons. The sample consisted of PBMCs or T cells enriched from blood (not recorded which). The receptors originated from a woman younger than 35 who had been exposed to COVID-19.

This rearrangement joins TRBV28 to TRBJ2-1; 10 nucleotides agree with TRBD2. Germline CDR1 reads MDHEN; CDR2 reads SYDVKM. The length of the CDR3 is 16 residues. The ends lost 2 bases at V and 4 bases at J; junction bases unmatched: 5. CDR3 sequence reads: CASSLGTSVLYNEQFF. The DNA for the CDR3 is TGTGCCAGCAGTTTAGGGACTAGCGTACTATACAATGAGCAGTTCTTC. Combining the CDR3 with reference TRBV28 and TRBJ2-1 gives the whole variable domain DVKVTQSSRYLVKRTGEKVFLECVQDMDHENMFWYRQDPGLGLRLIYFSYDVKMKEKGDIPEGYSVSREKKERFSLILESASTNQTSMYLCASSLGTSVLYNEQFFGPGTRLTVL.

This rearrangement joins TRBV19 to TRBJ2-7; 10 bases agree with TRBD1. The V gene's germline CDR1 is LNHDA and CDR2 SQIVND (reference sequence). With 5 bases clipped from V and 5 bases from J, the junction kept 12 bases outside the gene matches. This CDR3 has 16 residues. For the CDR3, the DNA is TGTGCCAGTAGTGGACTTGCCGGGGACAGGGGCCACGAGCAGTACTTC. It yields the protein CASSGLAGDRGHEQYF. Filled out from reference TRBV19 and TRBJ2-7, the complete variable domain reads DGGITQSPKYLFRKEGQNVTLSCEQNLNHDAMYWYRQDPGQGLRLIYYSQIVNDFQKGDIAEGYSVSREKKESFPLTVTSAQKNPTAFYLCASSGLAGDRGHEQYFGPGTRLTVT.

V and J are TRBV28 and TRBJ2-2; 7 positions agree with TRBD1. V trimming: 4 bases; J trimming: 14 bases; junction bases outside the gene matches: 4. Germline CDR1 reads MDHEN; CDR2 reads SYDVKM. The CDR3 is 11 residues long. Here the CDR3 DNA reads TGTGCCAGCAGTTCTGACAGGGTACTGTTTTTT. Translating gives CASSSDRVLFF.

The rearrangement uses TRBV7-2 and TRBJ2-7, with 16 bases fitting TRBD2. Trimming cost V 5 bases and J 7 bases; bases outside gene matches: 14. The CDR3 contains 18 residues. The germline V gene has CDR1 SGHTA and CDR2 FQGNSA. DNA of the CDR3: TGTGCCAGCAGCCGCCCGGGACTAGCGGGAGGGGGACATCGGGAGCAGTACTTC. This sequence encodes CASSRPGLAGGGHREQYF.

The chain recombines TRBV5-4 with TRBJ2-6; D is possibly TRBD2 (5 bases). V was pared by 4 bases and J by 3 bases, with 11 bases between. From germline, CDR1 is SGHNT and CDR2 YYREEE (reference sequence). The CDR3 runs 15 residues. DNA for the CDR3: TGTGCCAGCAGCCGAGGGAAGGGTGGGGCCAACGTCCTGACTTTC. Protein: CASSRGKGGANVLTF.

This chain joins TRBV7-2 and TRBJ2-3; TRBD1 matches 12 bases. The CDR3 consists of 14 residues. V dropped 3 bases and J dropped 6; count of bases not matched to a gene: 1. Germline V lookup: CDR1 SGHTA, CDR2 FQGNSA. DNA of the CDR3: TGTGCCAGCAGCTTGGGGACAGGGGGCGATACGCAGTATTTT. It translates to CASSLGTGGDTQYF.

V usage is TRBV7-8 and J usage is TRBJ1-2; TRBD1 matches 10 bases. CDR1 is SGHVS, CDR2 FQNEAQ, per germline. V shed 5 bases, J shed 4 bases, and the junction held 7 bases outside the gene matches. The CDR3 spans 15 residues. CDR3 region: CASSARGDRGYGYTF. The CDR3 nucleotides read TGTGCCAGCAGCGCTAGGGGGGACAGGGGCTATGGCTACACCTTC. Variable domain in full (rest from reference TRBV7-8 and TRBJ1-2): GAGVSQSPRYKVAKRGQDVALRCDPISGHVSLFWYQQALGQGPEFLTYFQNEAQLDKSGLPSDRFFAERPEGSVSTLKIQRTQQEDSAVYLCASSARGDRGYGYTFGSGTRLTVV.

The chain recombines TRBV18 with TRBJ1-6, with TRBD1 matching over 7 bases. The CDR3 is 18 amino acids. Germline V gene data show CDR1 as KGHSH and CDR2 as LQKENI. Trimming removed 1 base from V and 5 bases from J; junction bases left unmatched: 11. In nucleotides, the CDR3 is TGTGCCAGCTCACCACTTGACCCCGGGACAGTTCATAATTCACCCCTCCACTTT. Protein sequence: CASSPLDPGTVHNSPLHF.

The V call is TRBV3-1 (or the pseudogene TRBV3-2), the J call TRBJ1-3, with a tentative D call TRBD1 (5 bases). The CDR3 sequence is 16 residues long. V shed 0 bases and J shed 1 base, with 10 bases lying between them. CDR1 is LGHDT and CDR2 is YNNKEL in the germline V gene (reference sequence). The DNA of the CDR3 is TGTGCCAGCAGCCAAGAGGCGGGGGGGTCTGGAAACACCATATATTTT. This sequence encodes CASSQEAGGSGNTIYF.

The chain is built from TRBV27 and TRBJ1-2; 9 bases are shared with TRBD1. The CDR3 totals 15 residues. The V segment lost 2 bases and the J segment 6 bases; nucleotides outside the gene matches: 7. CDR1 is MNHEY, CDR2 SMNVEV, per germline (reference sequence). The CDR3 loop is CASSLRGQGGNGYTF. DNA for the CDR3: TGTGCCAGCAGTTTAAGGGGACAGGGTGGTAATGGCTACACCTTC.

CDR3 nucleotide sequence: TGTGCCAGCAGCCGCGATCTCACAGGGGGCAATGAGCAGTTCTTC. Protein sequence: CASSRDLTGGNEQFF. The chain uses TRBV3-1 (or the pseudogene TRBV3-2) and TRBJ2-1, with 8 bases fitting TRBD1. J was trimmed by 6 bases and V by 4 bases; bases with no gene match: 8. CDR3 length: 15 amino acids. CDR1 and CDR2 (germline): LGHDT, YNNKEL (reference sequence).

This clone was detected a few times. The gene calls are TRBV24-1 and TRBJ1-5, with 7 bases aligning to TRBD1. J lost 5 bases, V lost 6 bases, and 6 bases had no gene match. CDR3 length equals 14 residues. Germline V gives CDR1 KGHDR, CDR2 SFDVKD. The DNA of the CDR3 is TGTGCCACCAGTCCCAATGACAGGGATCAGCCCCAGCATTTT. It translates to CATSPNDRDQPQHF.

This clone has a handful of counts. CDR3 amino acids: CASRPSGANEQFF. In DNA form, the CDR3 reads TGTGCCAGTAGACCTTCAGGGGCAAATGAGCAGTTCTTC. The chain uses TRBV27 and TRBJ2-1; weak D call: TRBD1 (6 bases). The CDR3 sequence is 13 residues long. The V and J ends lost 9 bases and 7 bases respectively, with 16 bases between them. Germline V gives CDR1 MNHEY, CDR2 SMNVEV (reference sequence).

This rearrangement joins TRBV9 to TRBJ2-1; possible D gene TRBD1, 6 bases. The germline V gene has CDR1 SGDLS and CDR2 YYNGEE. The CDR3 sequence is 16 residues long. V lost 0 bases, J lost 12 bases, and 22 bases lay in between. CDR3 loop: CASSVGVGQVPFGQFF. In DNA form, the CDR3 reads TGTGCCAGCAGCGTAGGGGTGGGACAAGTCCCTTTTGGGCAGTTCTTC. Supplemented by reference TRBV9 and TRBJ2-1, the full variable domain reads DSGVTQTPKHLITATGQRVTLRCSPRSGDLSVYWYQQSLDQGLQFLIQYYNGEERAKGNILERFSAQQFPDLHSELNLSSLELGDSALYFCASSVGVGQVPFGQFFGPGTRLTVL.

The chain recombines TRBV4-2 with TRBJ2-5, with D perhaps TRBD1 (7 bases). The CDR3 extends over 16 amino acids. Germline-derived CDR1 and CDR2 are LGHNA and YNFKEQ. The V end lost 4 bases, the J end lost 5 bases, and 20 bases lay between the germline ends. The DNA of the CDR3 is TGTGCCAGCAGCCGCGGACAGGCCTCACGGGGGGAGACCCAGTACTTC. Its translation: CASSRGQASRGETQYF.

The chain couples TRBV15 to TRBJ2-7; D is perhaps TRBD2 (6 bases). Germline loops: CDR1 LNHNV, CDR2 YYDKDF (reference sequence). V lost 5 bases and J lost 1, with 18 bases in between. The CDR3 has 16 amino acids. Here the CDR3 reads CATSSARAGLSYEQYF. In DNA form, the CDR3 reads TGTGCCACCAGCTCAGCACGAGCGGGCCTATCCTACGAGCAGTACTTC.

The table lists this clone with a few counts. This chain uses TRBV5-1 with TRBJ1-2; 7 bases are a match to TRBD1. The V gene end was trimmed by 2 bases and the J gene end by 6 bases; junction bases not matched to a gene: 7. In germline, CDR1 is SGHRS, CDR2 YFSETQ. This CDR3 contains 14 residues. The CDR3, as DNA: TGCGCCAGCAGCTTTGCCGGGACAGTGGATGGCTACACCTTC. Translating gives CASSFAGTVDGYTF.

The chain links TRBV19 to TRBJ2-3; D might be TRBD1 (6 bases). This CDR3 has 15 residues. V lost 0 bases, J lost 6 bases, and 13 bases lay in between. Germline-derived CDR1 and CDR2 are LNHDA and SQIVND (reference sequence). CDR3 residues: CASSIDRGVRDTQYF. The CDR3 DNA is TGTGCCAGTAGTATAGACAGGGGCGTCCGGGATACGCAGTATTTT. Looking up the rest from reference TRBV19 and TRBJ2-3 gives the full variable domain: DGGITQSPKYLFRKEGQNVTLSCEQNLNHDAMYWYRQDPGQGLRLIYYSQIVNDFQKGDIAEGYSVSREKKESFPLTVTSAQKNPTAFYLCASSIDRGVRDTQYFGPGTRLTVL.

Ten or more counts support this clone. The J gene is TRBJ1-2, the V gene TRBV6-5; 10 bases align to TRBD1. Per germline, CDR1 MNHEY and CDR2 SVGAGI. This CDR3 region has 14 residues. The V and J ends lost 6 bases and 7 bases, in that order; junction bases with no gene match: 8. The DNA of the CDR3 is TGTGCCAGCAGACGGGACAGGGGAGGGGTTGGCTACACCTTC. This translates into CASRRDRGGVGYTF.

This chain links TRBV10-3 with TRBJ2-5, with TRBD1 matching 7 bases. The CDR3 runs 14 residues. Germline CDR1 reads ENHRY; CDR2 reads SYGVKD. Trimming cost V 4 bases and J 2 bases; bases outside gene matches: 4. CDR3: CAISVTGQQETQYF. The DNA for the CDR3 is TGTGCCATCAGTGTCACGGGACAGCAAGAGACCCAGTACTTC.

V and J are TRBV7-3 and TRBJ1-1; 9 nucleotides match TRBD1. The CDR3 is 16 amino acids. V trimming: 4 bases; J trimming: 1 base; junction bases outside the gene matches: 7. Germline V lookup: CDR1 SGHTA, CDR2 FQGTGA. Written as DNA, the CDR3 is TGTGCCAGCAGCTCACAGGGGGCCGCAGGGAACACTGAAGCTTTCTTT. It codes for CASSSQGAAGNTEAFF.

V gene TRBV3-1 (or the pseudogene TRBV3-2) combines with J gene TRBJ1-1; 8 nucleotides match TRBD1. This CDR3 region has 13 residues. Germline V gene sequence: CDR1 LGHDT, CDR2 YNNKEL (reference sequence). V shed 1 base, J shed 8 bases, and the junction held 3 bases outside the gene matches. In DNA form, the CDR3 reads TGTGCCAGCAGCCAAGTTGACAGGGGCGAAGCTTTCTTT. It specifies CASSQVDRGEAFF.

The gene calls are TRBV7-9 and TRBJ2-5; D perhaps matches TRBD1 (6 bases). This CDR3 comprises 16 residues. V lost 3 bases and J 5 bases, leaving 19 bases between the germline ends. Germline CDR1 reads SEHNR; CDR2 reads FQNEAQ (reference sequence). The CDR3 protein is CASSLGRERGFETQYF. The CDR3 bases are TGTGCCAGCAGCTTGGGGCGAGAGAGGGGGTTTGAGACCCAGTACTTC.

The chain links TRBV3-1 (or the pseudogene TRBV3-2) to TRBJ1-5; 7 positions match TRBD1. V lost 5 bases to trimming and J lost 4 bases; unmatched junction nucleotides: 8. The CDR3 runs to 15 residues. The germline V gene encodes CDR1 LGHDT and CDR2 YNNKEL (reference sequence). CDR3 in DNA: TGTGCCAGCAGCACCCGACAGGGCTTGAATCAGCCCCAGCATTTT. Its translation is CASSTRQGLNQPQHF.

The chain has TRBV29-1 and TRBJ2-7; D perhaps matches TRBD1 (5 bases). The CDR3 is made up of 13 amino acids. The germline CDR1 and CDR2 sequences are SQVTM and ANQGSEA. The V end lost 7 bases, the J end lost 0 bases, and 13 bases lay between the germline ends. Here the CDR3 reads CSGSRQRSYEQYF. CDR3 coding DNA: TGCAGCGGTTCACGACAGCGCTCCTACGAGCAGTACTTC.

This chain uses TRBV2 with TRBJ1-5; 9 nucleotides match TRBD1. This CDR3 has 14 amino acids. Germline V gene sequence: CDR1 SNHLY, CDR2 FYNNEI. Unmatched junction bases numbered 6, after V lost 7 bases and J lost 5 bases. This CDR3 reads CASTEQGAYQPQHF. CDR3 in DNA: TGTGCCAGCACGGAACAGGGGGCCTATCAGCCCCAGCATTTT.

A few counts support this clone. As DNA, the CDR3 is TGCGCCAGCAGCTTGTCGCGAATGAACACCGGGGAGCTGTTTTTT. Protein product: CASSLSRMNTGELFF. This chain uses TRBV5-1 with TRBJ2-2; D is undetermined. This CDR3 has 15 amino acids. Germline V CDR1 and CDR2: SGHRS, YFSETQ. V was shortened by 1 base and J by 1 base, with 8 bases between the two germline ends.

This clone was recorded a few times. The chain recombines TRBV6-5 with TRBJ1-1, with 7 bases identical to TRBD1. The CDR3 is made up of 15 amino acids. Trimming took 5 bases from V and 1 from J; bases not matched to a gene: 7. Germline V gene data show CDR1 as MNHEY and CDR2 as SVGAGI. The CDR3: CASSPQQGRNTEAFF. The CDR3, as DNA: TGTGCCAGCAGTCCCCAACAGGGGCGGAACACTGAAGCTTTCTTT.

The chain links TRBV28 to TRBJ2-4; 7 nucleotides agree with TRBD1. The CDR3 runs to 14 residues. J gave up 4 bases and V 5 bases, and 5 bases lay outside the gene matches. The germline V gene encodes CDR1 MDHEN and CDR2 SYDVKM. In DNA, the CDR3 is TGTGCCAGCAGTCCGGGACAGATTAAAAACATTCAGTACTTC. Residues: CASSPGQIKNIQYF.